This note documents a single TCR beta chain sequence. Its antigen is not identified. The CDR3 regions of TCR beta were amplified from RNA transcripts. The HTBI primer set was used in a first-round RT-PCR of the TCR CDR3. TCRdb redid the calling of the multiplex PCR reads with MiXCR, one entry per CDR3 protein. The sample has a few hundred thousand distinct CDR3 sequences, 12% to 15% seen once. Orbital computed tomography, thyroid ultrasound, serum thyroxine and TRAb, and clinical symptoms together informed the diagnoses. The data belong to a study of T cells in Graves' hyperthyroidism and ophthalmopathy. Findings and limits, study-wide: Most clonotypes expanded in the thyroid (above 0.001) were also present in blood. Model output signaled ophthalmopathy a median about seven months ahead of onset.

With 3 bases removed from V and 9 bases from J, the gap between germline ends came to 17 bases. This CDR3 spans 15 amino acids. Germline lookup yields CDR1 SNHLY and CDR2 FYNNEI. Sequencing was carried out using blood. The TCR comes from a middle-aged woman with Graves' hyperthyroidism. The V gene is TRBV2, the J gene TRBJ1-4; no firm D call. CDR3 residues: CASSDPWAVEKKLFF. CDR3 DNA sequence: TGTGCCAGCAGTGACCCGTGGGCAGTCGAGAAAAAACTGTTTTTT.